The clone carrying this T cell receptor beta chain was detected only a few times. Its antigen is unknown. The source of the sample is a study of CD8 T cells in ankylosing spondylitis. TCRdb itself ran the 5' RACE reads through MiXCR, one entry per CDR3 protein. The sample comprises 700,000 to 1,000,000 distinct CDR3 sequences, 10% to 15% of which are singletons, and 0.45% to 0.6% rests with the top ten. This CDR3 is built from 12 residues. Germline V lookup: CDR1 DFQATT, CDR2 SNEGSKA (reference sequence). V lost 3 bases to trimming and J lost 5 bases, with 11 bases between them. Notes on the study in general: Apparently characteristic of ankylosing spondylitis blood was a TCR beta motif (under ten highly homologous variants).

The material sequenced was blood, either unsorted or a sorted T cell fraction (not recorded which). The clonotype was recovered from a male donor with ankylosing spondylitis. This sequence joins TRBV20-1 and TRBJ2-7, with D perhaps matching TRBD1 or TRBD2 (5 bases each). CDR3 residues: CSASRQGDEQYF. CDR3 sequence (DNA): TGCAGTGCTAGCCGGCAGGGAGACGAGCAGTACTTC.